Each of the 22 T cell receptor beta chains below was sequenced from the same sample in a study of vaccination and CD4 T cells after COVID-19. Treatment given: roughly 10-day PBMC culture with coronavirus spike peptide pools or control peptides (ViraFEST assay). Those CD4+ T cells from the unexposed donor predate the COVID-19 pandemic (2011-2018). An Oncomine TCR Beta short-read assay was used to sequence the DNA from cultured CD4+ T cells. TCRdb re-analysed the PCR reads in MiXCR, keeping a single row per CDR3 protein. In the table there are around 5,700 distinct CDR3 sequences, roughly 27% of which are singletons. What these receptors recognize is not known. The specimen was CD4+ T cells from blood, cultured in vitro. The receptor set was obtained from a human donor in good health.

The V and J genes are TRBV19 and TRBJ2-5; D is possibly TRBD2 (6 bases). Looked up from germline, CDR1 is LNHDA and CDR2 is SQIVND (reference sequence). The CDR3 totals 13 residues. The V end was cut by 5 bases, the J end by 5 bases, with 12 bases between. Written as DNA, the CDR3 is TGTGCCAGTAGTTTGGGAGGTTTGGAGACCCAGTACTTC. Translating gives CASSLGGLETQYF.

The chain joins TRBV10-1 to TRBJ2-3, with TRBD2 matching over 8 bases. Germline values: CDR1 WNHNN, CDR2 SYGVQD (reference sequence). This CDR3 is 16 amino acids long. The V gene end was trimmed by 6 bases and the J gene end by 2 bases; junction bases not matched to a gene: 10. CDR3 nucleotides: TGCGCCAGCAGCCCCGGACTAGCTGCCACCACAGATACGCAGTATTTT. Amino acid sequence: CASSPGLAATTDTQYF.

The rearrangement joins TRBV12-3 or TRBV12-4 to TRBJ1-2; TRBD1 might be the D (6 bases). Trimming pared 3 bases from V and 1 base from J, leaving 12 bases between. The CDR3 covers 15 residues. The CDR3 coding sequence is TGTGCCAGCAGTTTGGGGCAGGGGCATAACTATGGCTACACCTTC. This codes for CASSLGQGHNYGYTF.

This clonotype turned up a few times. The chain uses TRBV24-1 and TRBJ2-5, with 11 bases identical to TRBD1. Germline loops: CDR1 KGHDR, CDR2 SFDVKD. V was pared by 7 bases and J by 4 bases, with 7 bases of the junction left unmatched. This CDR3 is built from 15 residues. The CDR3 DNA sequence: TGTGCCACCAGCGACTCCGGGACAGGGGGAGAGACCCAGTACTTC. This translates into CATSDSGTGGETQYF.

This chain joins TRBV5-6 and TRBJ2-5; D might be TRBD1 or TRBD2, each matching 5 bases. Germline CDR1 and CDR2: SGHDT and YYEEEE. The CDR3 is 11 amino acids. With 4 bases removed from V and 4 bases from J, the gap between germline ends came to 5 bases. The CDR3 loop is CASSGGETQYF. For the CDR3, the DNA is TGTGCCAGCAGCGGGGGAGAGACCCAGTACTTC.

V gene TRBV11-1 combines with J gene TRBJ1-1, with D possibly TRBD1 on 5 matching bases. Trimming shortened V by 2 bases and J by 3 bases, and 13 bases separated the two germline ends. CDR3 size: 15 residues. Germline V gene data show CDR1 as SGHAT and CDR2 as FQDESV (reference sequence). For the CDR3, the DNA is TGTGCCAGCAGCTTACTTTGGGGAGGGGACACTGAAGCTTTCTTT. Protein sequence: CASSLLWGGDTEAFF. Filled out from reference TRBV11-1 and TRBJ1-1, the complete variable domain reads EAEVAQSPRYKITEKSQAVAFWCDPISGHATLYWYRQILGQGPELLVQFQDESVVDDSQLPKDRFSAERLKGVDSTLKIQPAELGDSAMYLCASSLLWGGDTEAFFGQGTRLTVV.

The chain combines TRBV20-1 with TRBJ2-3; 8 positions agree with TRBD2. The V gene end was trimmed by 6 bases and the J gene end by 3 bases; junction bases not matched to a gene: 8. The CDR3 contains 14 residues. From germline, CDR1 is DFQATT and CDR2 SNEGSKA (reference sequence). For the CDR3, the DNA is TGCAGTGCAAGGCGGGGGGCGGGGACAGATACGCAGTATTTT. Its translation: CSARRGAGTDTQYF.

This clonotype is classed as large (0.1 to 1%). V usage is TRBV20-1 and J usage is TRBJ1-3; the D is unclear. Trimming cost V 3 bases and J 9 bases, with 12 bases left between them. The CDR3 consists of 12 residues. Germline-derived CDR1 and CDR2 are DFQATT and SNEGSKA (reference sequence). CDR3 sequence: CSARFRAGTIYF. CDR3 in DNA: TGCAGTGCTAGGTTTAGGGCCGGCACCATATATTTT.

This clonotype was counted only a few times. The chain carries TRBV25-1 and TRBJ1-2; D is unresolved. CDR3 length: 13 residues. Germline CDR1 MGHDK, CDR2 SYGVNS. Between the trimmed V and J ends, which lost 7 bases and 5 bases, there was a span of 14 bases. CDR3 sequence: CASTPLVGYGYTF. The CDR3 nucleotides are TGTGCCAGCACCCCGCTAGTCGGTTATGGCTACACCTTC.

The CDR3 DNA reads as TGTGCCAGTAGTATCAGACAGGGCCCCAAGGGTGGCTACACCTTC. This gives the protein CASSIRQGPKGGYTF. This chain joins TRBV19 and TRBJ1-2; 7 bases map to TRBD1. V lost 3 bases, J lost 7 bases, and 11 bases stayed unmatched. From germline, CDR1 is LNHDA and CDR2 SQIVND (reference sequence). The CDR3 covers 15 residues.

This clonotype was seen a handful of times. The chain employs TRBV12-3 or TRBV12-4 and TRBJ1-2, with 9 bases matching TRBD1. The CDR3 is made up of 13 amino acids. The V segment lost 6 bases and the J segment 5 bases; nucleotides outside the gene matches: 4. CDR3: CASSRGQGYGYTF. The CDR3 region has the DNA TGTGCCAGCAGCCGCGGACAGGGGTATGGCTACACCTTC.

This clonotype was seen more than once but under ten times. This chain uses TRBV29-1 with TRBJ2-1, with 8 bases fitting TRBD2. The CDR3 consists of 13 residues. The germline V gene has CDR1 SQVTM and CDR2 ANQGSEA. V shed 6 bases and J 0 bases; nucleotides not matched to a gene: 1. This chain's CDR3 is CSVRGGSYNEQFF. CDR3 DNA sequence: TGCAGCGTACGGGGGGGCTCCTACAATGAGCAGTTCTTC.

This clonotype has just a few counts. The chain uses TRBV20-1 and TRBJ1-1; 7 bases line up with TRBD1. The CDR3 extends over 12 amino acids. Trimming took 2 bases from V and 3 from J; bases not matched to a gene: 0. CDR1 is DFQATT and CDR2 is SNEGSKA in the germline V gene (reference sequence). CDR3 bases: TGCAGTGCTAGACAGGGGGACACTGAAGCTTTCTTT. Translating gives CSARQGDTEAFF.

The rearrangement joins TRBV6-1 to TRBJ1-6, with a tentative D call TRBD1 (6 bases). The CDR3 is 18 amino acids. Looked up from germline, CDR1 is MNHNS and CDR2 is SASEGT. The germline V and J ends were trimmed by 5 bases and 10 bases, with 27 bases remaining between them. The CDR3 nucleotides are TGTGCCAGCAGTCCCGAGCCCTCAAAAACAGGGAATCGATCACCCCTCCACTTT. Translating gives CASSPEPSKTGNRSPLHF.

This clonotype qualifies as medium-sized. This chain's CDR3 is CAISDGGYTF. DNA for the CDR3: TGTGCCATCTCCGACGGGGGCTACACCTTC. The V call is TRBV10-3, the J call TRBJ1-2, with D hard to call. The germline V and J ends were trimmed by 8 bases and 8 bases, with 9 bases remaining between them. The CDR3 consists of 10 residues. The germline CDR1 and CDR2 sequences are ENHRY and SYGVKD.

The genes are TRBV20-1 and TRBJ2-7; tentatively, D is TRBD1 (6 bases). The germline V and J ends were trimmed by 3 bases and 0 bases, with 18 bases remaining between them. The CDR3 consists of 16 residues. CDR1 and CDR2 (germline): DFQATT, SNEGSKA (reference sequence). DNA for the CDR3: TGCAGTGCTAGTCAGGATCAGGGGTTATTCTCCTACGAGCAGTACTTC. Its protein product is CSASQDQGLFSYEQYF.

The chain employs TRBV11-1 and TRBJ2-6; no clear D gene. The V gene's germline CDR1 is SGHAT and CDR2 FQDESV (reference sequence). The CDR3 contains 16 residues. Deletions cut 5 bases from V and 1 base from J, with 12 bases between. The CDR3 sequence: CASSLQIMSGANVLTF. The CDR3 nucleotides read TGTGCCAGCAGCCTACAAATAATGTCTGGGGCCAACGTCCTGACTTTC.

The chain uses TRBV19 and TRBJ1-5; a possible D gene is TRBD1 (5 bases). CDR1 is LNHDA, CDR2 SQIVND, per germline (reference sequence). The V end was cut by 6 bases, the J end by 2 bases, with 11 bases between. CDR3 length equals 14 residues. The CDR3 DNA reads as TGTGCCAGTAGGGGGGGGGTCGGCAATCAGCCCCAGCATTTT. Translation: CASRGGVGNQPQHF.

The chain has TRBV5-1 and TRBJ1-2; D gene ambiguous. Trimming stripped 0 bases from V and 5 bases from J, with 11 bases between. CDR1 is SGHRS and CDR2 is YFSETQ in the germline V gene. The CDR3 runs to 14 residues. The CDR3 region has the DNA TGCGCCAGCAGCTTGGCCATATCCCCTTATGGCTACACCTTC. It codes for CASSLAISPYGYTF.

In this sample, this clonotype turned up a few times. The chain employs TRBV20-1 and TRBJ2-5; TRBD2 aligns across 11 bases. This CDR3 has 13 residues. J gave up 4 bases and V 6 bases, and 4 bases lay outside the gene matches. Germline V gives CDR1 DFQATT, CDR2 SNEGSKA (reference sequence). The CDR3 region is CSANSGGAETQYF. In DNA form, the CDR3 reads TGCAGTGCCAATAGCGGGGGGGCAGAGACCCAGTACTTC.

The V and J genes are TRBV6-4 and TRBJ2-5; 7 bases align to TRBD2. Germline CDR1 is MRHNA and CDR2 is SNTAGT. Trimming at V came to 5 bases and at J to 5 bases, leaving 5 bases not matched to a gene. The CDR3 sequence is 13 residues long. CDR3 amino acids: CASSRTSDETQYF. The CDR3 DNA follows: TGTGCCAGCAGTCGGACTAGTGATGAGACCCAGTACTTC.

This clonotype occurred a few times. The gene calls are TRBV5-4 and TRBJ1-2; unclear D gene. The CDR3 length is 13 residues. Deletions cut 0 bases from V and 1 base from J, with 4 bases between. Germline values: CDR1 SGHNT, CDR2 YYREEE (reference sequence). The CDR3 sequence is CASSLDSNYGYTF. In nucleotides, the CDR3 is TGTGCCAGCAGCTTGGACAGTAACTATGGCTACACCTTC. The whole variable domain, filled in from reference TRBV5-4 and TRBJ1-2, reads ETGVTQSPTHLIKTRGQQVTLRCSSQSGHNTVSWYQQALGQGPQFIFQYYREEENGRGNFPPRFSGLQFPNYSSELNVNALELDDSALYLCASSLDSNYGYTFGSGTRLTVV.